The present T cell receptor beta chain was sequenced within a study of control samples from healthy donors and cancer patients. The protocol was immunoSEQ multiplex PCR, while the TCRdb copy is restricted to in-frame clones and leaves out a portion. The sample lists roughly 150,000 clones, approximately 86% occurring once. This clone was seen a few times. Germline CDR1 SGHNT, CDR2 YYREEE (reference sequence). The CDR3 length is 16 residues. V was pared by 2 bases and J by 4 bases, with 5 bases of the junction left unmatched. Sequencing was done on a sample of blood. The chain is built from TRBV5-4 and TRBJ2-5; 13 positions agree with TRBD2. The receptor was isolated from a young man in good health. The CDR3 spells CASSFMGLAGRETQYF. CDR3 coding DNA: TGTGCCAGCAGCTTTATGGGACTAGCGGGGAGAGAGACCCAGTACTTC.